The clone carrying this T cell receptor (beta chain) was seen only a few times. Its antigen is not identified. The record originates from a study of identical twins. Whole-study findings and limits: Abundant beta clonotypes from cord blood had fewer insertions, unlike memory repertoires, which showed none.

This CDR3 contains 15 residues. Trimming removed 6 bases from V and 2 bases from J; junction bases left unmatched: 13. Germline V gives CDR1 SQVTM, CDR2 ANQGSEA. MiXCR, applied by TCRdb to the 5' RACE reads, yields one record per CDR3 protein. In the table there are approximately 670,000 distinct CDR3 sequences, less than 7% of which are singletons. The chain is built from TRBV29-1 and TRBJ2-7; 7 bases align to TRBD1. The receptor was derived from a young man in good health. The sample was naive T cells sorted from blood. The CDR3: CSVIRAGQVTYEQYF. The CDR3, as DNA: TGCAGCGTCATAAGAGCCGGACAGGTCACCTACGAGCAGTACTTC.